This entry concerns a single T cell receptor beta chain. Antigen specificity is unknown. The data derive from a study of cytomegalovirus exposure and HLA in healthy donors. Primers included in the PCR were 60 Vbeta and 13 Jbeta primers. The repertoire was sequenced with immunoSEQ multiplex PCR; TCRdb's copy has only in-frame clones and lacks some. Of around 140,000 clones in the sample, about 77% were seen once. Trimming took 2 bases from V and 7 from J; bases not matched to a gene: 7. The CDR3 length is 15 residues. Germline V gene lookup returns CDR1 MNHEY and CDR2 SVGAGI. Overall study results and limits: 164 TCR beta chains were listed as cytomegalovirus-associated. According to a later analysis, most TCR beta chains associated with CMV appeared HLA-restricted.

This clonotype was sampled from a female donor in good health and CMV-seronegative. The rearrangement uses TRBV6-5 and TRBJ1-4; 7 positions agree with TRBD1. Sequencing was performed on PBMCs. The CDR3 reads CASSYIREGAEKLFF. Written as DNA, the CDR3 is TGTGCCAGCAGTTACATCAGAGAGGGGGCTGAAAAACTGTTTTTT.